These 21 T cell receptor beta chains came from one sample sequenced in a study of cytomegalovirus exposure and HLA in healthy donors. Sequencing used immunoSEQ multiplex PCR; TCRdb keeps in-frame clones, though not all of them. The profile shows 200,000 to 250,000 clones, around four fifths of them singletons. Sequencing used PBMCs. The receptors were sampled from a woman younger than 30 in good health and CMV-seronegative.

The chain joins TRBV29-1 to TRBJ2-3, with D hard to call. The CDR3 extends over 12 amino acids. Germline assignment: CDR1 SQVTM and CDR2 ANQGSEA. The V end lost 7 bases, the J end lost 4 bases, and 12 bases lay between the germline ends. The DNA for the CDR3 is TGCAGCGCCCTCAGTGTAGCAGATACGCAGTATTTT. It is translated as CSALSVADTQYF.

The chain combines TRBV13 with TRBJ1-3; tentatively, D is TRBD1 (6 bases). Deletions cut 3 bases from V and 0 bases from J, with 12 bases between. The CDR3 has 16 amino acids. Germline CDR1 and CDR2: PRHDT and FYEKMQ (reference sequence). In DNA form, the CDR3 reads TGTGCCAGCAGCTTGGACAGTTCGAACTCTGGAAACACCATATATTTT. Translation: CASSLDSSNSGNTIYF.

The CDR3 is CSVEDQSVNSYEQYF. The DNA for the CDR3 is TGCAGCGTTGAAGATCAATCTGTAAACTCCTACGAGCAGTACTTC. The chain recombines TRBV29-1 with TRBJ2-7; D is unclear. V shed 0 bases and J shed 0 bases, with 12 bases lying between them. The CDR3 covers 15 residues. Germline V gene sequence: CDR1 SQVTM, CDR2 ANQGSEA.

V and J are TRBV4-1 and TRBJ1-6; D remains ambiguous. CDR3 size: 16 residues. Germline V CDR1 and CDR2: MGHRA, YSYEKL. V was clipped by 6 bases and J by 0 bases, with 12 bases between them. Written as DNA, the CDR3 is TGCGCCAGCAGTCGGTCCGGGAGCTCCTATAATTCACCCCTCCACTTT. This encodes CASSRSGSSYNSPLHF.

V and J are TRBV18 and TRBJ1-5; 8 bases agree with TRBD1. Germline V gives CDR1 KGHSH, CDR2 LQKENI. This CDR3 comprises 15 residues. V gave up 1 base and J gave up 9 bases; unmatched junction bases: 8. The CDR3 sequence: CASSPQGQVGPPQHF. The CDR3 DNA reads TGTGCCAGCTCACCACAGGGACAGGTGGGCCCGCCCCAGCATTTT.

The chain recombines TRBV25-1 with TRBJ2-7, with 12 nucleotides matching TRBD2. Germline CDR1 MGHDK, CDR2 SYGVNS. Losses at the gene ends were 4 bases for V and 2 bases for J; bases not matched to a gene: 0. This CDR3 is built from 14 residues. In nucleotides, the CDR3 is TGTGCCAGCAGTGGGACTAGCGGGACCTACGAGCAGTACTTC. Its protein is CASSGTSGTYEQYF.

The chain carries TRBV18 and TRBJ2-7; 10 bases agree with TRBD2. The V segment lost 4 bases and the J segment 2 bases; nucleotides outside the gene matches: 5. CDR3 size: 15 residues. Per the germline V gene, CDR1 is KGHSH and CDR2 is LQKENI. The CDR3 DNA reads TGTGCCAGCTCACTCCTAGCGGGAGAAACCTACGAGCAGTACTTC. Encoded protein: CASSLLAGETYEQYF.

This chain joins TRBV7-3 and TRBJ1-1; D unresolved. Trimming took off 2 bases at V and 5 bases at J, with 12 bases between the two ends. The CDR3 sequence is 14 residues long. Germline loops: CDR1 SGHTA, CDR2 FQGTGA. CDR3 amino acids: CASSLAVGRTEAFF. As DNA, the CDR3 is TGTGCCAGCAGCTTAGCAGTTGGTCGGACTGAAGCTTTCTTT.

J is TRBJ2-7 and V is TRBV29-1; 7 nucleotides align to TRBD2. V lost 1 base to trimming and J lost 6 bases; unmatched junction nucleotides: 3. The CDR3 spans 12 residues. CDR1 is SQVTM and CDR2 is ANQGSEA in the germline V gene. The CDR3 sequence is CSVEGTGGEQYF. As DNA, the CDR3 is TGCAGCGTTGAAGGGACGGGAGGCGAGCAGTACTTC.

The chain uses TRBV10-3 and TRBJ2-1, with a possible D match to TRBD1 (6 bases). The CDR3 loop spans 13 amino acids. The V and J ends lost 4 bases and 5 bases respectively, with 9 bases between them. In germline, CDR1 is ENHRY, CDR2 SYGVKD. CDR3 sequence: CAISGQANNEQFF. CDR3 nucleotides: TGTGCCATCAGTGGACAGGCCAACAATGAGCAGTTCTTC.

This clone appeared a few times. This chain connects TRBV5-1 to TRBJ1-2; D possibly corresponds to TRBD1 (5 bases). Germline-derived CDR1 and CDR2 are SGHRS and YFSETQ. The V gene lost 3 bases and the J gene lost 6 bases, with 18 bases spanning the gap. The CDR3 spans 15 residues. The CDR3 is CASSSTLGLTDGYTF. As DNA, the CDR3 is TGCGCCAGCAGCTCCACCTTGGGACTGACGGATGGCTACACCTTC.

The chain links TRBV5-6 to TRBJ2-7; 7 bases agree with TRBD2. This CDR3 is built from 14 residues. Trimming removed 4 bases from V and 0 bases from J; junction bases left unmatched: 4. The germline gives CDR1 SGHDT, CDR2 YYEEEE. This CDR3 reads CASSPSGDSYEQYF. CDR3 sequence (DNA): TGTGCCAGCAGCCCCAGCGGGGACTCCTACGAGCAGTACTTC.

With regard to this clone: The sample carries other DNA sequences with the same CDR3. CDR3 nucleotide sequence: TGTGCCTGGAGTGTGAGTGGGGGCTCTGGAAACACCATATATTTT. Translating it yields CAWSVSGGSGNTIYF. The rearrangement links TRBV30 to TRBJ1-3; D perhaps matches TRBD1 (5 bases). The CDR3 sequence is 15 residues long. The germline V gene encodes CDR1 GTSNPN and CDR2 SVGIG (reference sequence). With 0 bases removed from V and 0 bases from J, the gap between germline ends came to 9 bases.

This clone was found once. V usage is TRBV5-6 and J usage is TRBJ2-1, with 13 bases matching TRBD2. Germline V gene lookup returns CDR1 SGHDT and CDR2 YYEEEE. J lost 9 bases, V lost 4 bases, and 1 base had no gene match. CDR3 size: 13 residues. The CDR3, as DNA: TGTGCCAGCAGCGGGACTAGCGGGATTGAGCAGTTCTTC. Translating gives CASSGTSGIEQFF.

The chain links TRBV30 to TRBJ2-5; D is undetermined. Germline V gene lookup returns CDR1 GTSNPN and CDR2 SVGIG (reference sequence). V gave up 4 bases and J gave up 5 bases, with 8 bases separating them. This CDR3 contains 11 residues. The CDR3 here is CAWTRRETQYF. CDR3 coding DNA: TGTGCCTGGACCAGACGGGAGACCCAGTACTTC.

This chain links TRBV2 with TRBJ1-1; D call uncertain. The CDR3 runs 14 residues. Germline CDR1 and CDR2: SNHLY and FYNNEI. The V gene lost 4 bases and the J gene lost 3 bases, with 12 bases spanning the gap. CDR3 DNA: TGTGCCAGCAGTGTCGGACGATTGGACACTGAAGCTTTCTTT. This codes for CASSVGRLDTEAFF.

The chain recombines TRBV2 with TRBJ1-6; TRBD1 matches at 7 bases. Germline loops: CDR1 SNHLY, CDR2 FYNNEI. V lost 6 bases and J lost 2; bases outside the gene matches: 4. This CDR3 is built from 15 residues. The CDR3 reads CASRTGSTYNSPLHF. CDR3 coding DNA: TGTGCCAGCAGGACAGGGTCCACCTATAATTCACCCCTCCACTTT.

Turning to this clone: In the same sample, other DNA sequences code for this CDR3. The rearrangement joins TRBV6-5 to TRBJ2-5; D is uncertain. Trimming removed 0 bases at V and 4 bases at J, with 6 bases between. This CDR3 is built from 13 residues. From germline, CDR1 is MNHEY and CDR2 SVGAGI. CDR3 in amino acids: CASSYSTVETQYF. CDR3 sequence (DNA): TGTGCCAGCAGTTACTCGACTGTAGAGACCCAGTACTTC.

This rearrangement joins TRBV7-9 to TRBJ1-1; TRBD1 matches 8 bases. Trimming at V came to 0 bases and at J to 6 bases, leaving 12 bases not matched to a gene. Germline V lookup: CDR1 SEHNR, CDR2 FQNEAQ (reference sequence). This CDR3 has 17 residues. In DNA form, the CDR3 reads TGTGCCAGCAGCTTAGCGCCCCCGACAGGGGTAAGGGCTGAAGCTTTCTTT. Its protein is CASSLAPPTGVRAEAFF.

The chain combines TRBV2 with TRBJ2-5; weak D call: TRBD1 (5 bases). This CDR3 has 10 residues. The V end was cut by 9 bases, the J end by 5 bases, with 7 bases between. The germline gives CDR1 SNHLY, CDR2 FYNNEI. Here the CDR3 reads CASSGETQYF. The CDR3 nucleotides read TGTGCCAGTTCAGGGGAGACCCAGTACTTC.

This rearrangement joins TRBV11-2 to TRBJ2-1; the match to TRBD1 covers 12 bases. In germline, CDR1 is SGHAT, CDR2 FQNNGV. This CDR3 comprises 14 residues. After removal of 3 bases from V and 7 bases from J, the junction contained 1 base not matched to a gene. CDR3 bases: TGTGCCAGCAGCTTGGGACAGGGGGCAAATGAGCAGTTCTTC. This gives the protein CASSLGQGANEQFF.